Below are 11 T cell receptor beta chains sequenced from a single sample in a study of blood T cell repertoires in COVID-19. Repertoires were generated with immunoSEQ multiplex PCR, while TCRdb's copy carries only in-frame clones and drops some. The repertoire holds around 280,000 clones, with more than 75% as singletons. The source material was peripheral blood. The receptors originated from a young woman who had recovered from COVID-19.

This clone occurred a few times. The V gene is TRBV6-2 or TRBV6-3, the J gene TRBJ2-3; weak D call: TRBD2 (6 bases). Looked up from germline, CDR1 is MNHEY and CDR2 is SVGEGT. This CDR3 has 11 amino acids. Trimming cost V 5 bases and J 13 bases, with 13 bases left between them. The CDR3 DNA is TGTGCCAGCAGTGGCCCGGGACTGGAGTATTTT. It yields the protein CASSGPGLEYF.

This chain connects TRBV11-2 to TRBJ2-7, with D perhaps matching TRBD2 (6 bases). This CDR3 comprises 15 residues. Germline-derived CDR1 and CDR2 are SGHAT and FQNNGV. V dropped 4 bases and J dropped 5 bases, with 18 bases sitting between them. The CDR3 is CASSSPRGSVNEQYF. The CDR3 DNA reads as TGTGCCAGCAGCTCCCCCCGGGGGTCGGTTAACGAGCAGTACTTC. Full variable domain (missing parts from reference TRBV11-2 and TRBJ2-7): EAGVAQSPRYKIIEKRQSVAFWCNPISGHATLYWYQQILGQGPKLLIQFQNNGVVDDSQLPKDRFSAERLKGVDSTLKIQPAKLEDSAVYLCASSSPRGSVNEQYFGPGTRLTVT.

The chain is built from TRBV5-1 and TRBJ1-6; D uncertain. Germline V gene sequence: CDR1 SGHRS, CDR2 YFSETQ. Trimming stripped 0 bases from V and 9 bases from J, with 7 bases between. CDR3 length: 13 amino acids. The CDR3 region has the DNA TGCGCCAGCAGCTTGGACGTCAGTTCACCCCTCCACTTT. This codes for CASSLDVSSPLHF.

The genes are TRBV15 and TRBJ2-5; D uncertain. This CDR3 spans 16 amino acids. Germline loops: CDR1 LNHNV, CDR2 YYDKDF (reference sequence). Trimming pared 0 bases from V and 4 bases from J, leaving 15 bases between. The CDR3 DNA sequence: TGTGCCACCAGCAGAGATCGGCTGGGCAGTATAGAGACCCAGTACTTC. It is translated as CATSRDRLGSIETQYF.

CDR3: CASSRAGGSKNIQYF. CDR3 sequence (DNA): TGTGCCAGCAGTAGGGCGGGGGGGTCCAAAAACATTCAGTACTTC. The chain employs TRBV27 and TRBJ2-4, with TRBD2 matching 9 bases. CDR3 length: 15 residues. Germline CDR1 is MNHEY and CDR2 is SMNVEV (reference sequence). The trim removed 5 bases at V and 2 bases at J, leaving 4 bases unmatched.

This chain connects TRBV5-5 to TRBJ2-5; the match to TRBD2 covers 9 bases. The J segment lost 6 bases and the V segment lost 0 bases, leaving 9 bases of the junction unmatched. CDR1 SGHKS and CDR2 YYEKEE come from the germline V gene (reference sequence). CDR3 length equals 16 residues. This chain's CDR3 is CASSLGLAAVSKTQYF. The CDR3 DNA reads TGTGCCAGCAGCTTGGGACTAGCGGCGGTTTCGAAGACCCAGTACTTC.

V gene TRBV19 combines with J gene TRBJ2-1; 10 nucleotides match TRBD2. From germline, CDR1 is LNHDA and CDR2 SQIVND (reference sequence). The CDR3 consists of 14 residues. J was trimmed by 4 bases and V by 7 bases; bases with no gene match: 4. The CDR3 nucleotides read TGTGCCAGTACGCTAGCGGGGGATTACAATGAGCAGTTCTTC. It translates to CASTLAGDYNEQFF.

The chain links TRBV2 to TRBJ2-4; D not resolved. CDR1 is SNHLY and CDR2 is FYNNEI in the germline V gene. V gave up 6 bases and J gave up 8 bases, with 14 bases separating them. This CDR3 is 13 amino acids long. The CDR3 DNA is TGTGCCAGCAGGAAGATATTTTCAGACATTCAGTACTTC. Its protein product is CASRKIFSDIQYF.

This clone was detected a few times. V gene TRBV19 combines with J gene TRBJ1-5; D unresolved. CDR1 LNHDA and CDR2 SQIVND come from the germline V gene (reference sequence). The ends were cut back, 5 bases at V and 8 bases at J, with 19 bases in the middle. The CDR3 contains 15 residues. The CDR3 region is CASSGPSVTFKPQHF. For the CDR3, the DNA is TGTGCCAGTAGTGGCCCAAGCGTGACTTTTAAGCCCCAGCATTTT.

The rearrangement links TRBV7-9 to TRBJ1-1, with D possibly TRBD1 on 5 matching bases. Between the trimmed V and J ends, which lost 5 bases and 0 bases, there was a span of 13 bases. This CDR3 has 15 residues. Germline CDR1 and CDR2: SEHNR and FQNEAQ (reference sequence). CDR3 sequence reads: CASSPTSGLNTEAFF. DNA for the CDR3: TGTGCCAGCAGCCCGACATCAGGGCTGAACACTGAAGCTTTCTTT.

The CDR3 region is CASSKGQGLLGGYTF. The CDR3 DNA reads as TGTGCCAGCAGCAAAGGACAGGGATTGTTAGGGGGCTACACCTTC. The V gene is TRBV7-8, the J gene TRBJ1-2; 8 nucleotides agree with TRBD1. Germline V gives CDR1 SGHVS, CDR2 FQNEAQ. The CDR3 runs 15 residues. V shed 5 bases, J shed 8 bases, and the junction held 13 bases outside the gene matches.